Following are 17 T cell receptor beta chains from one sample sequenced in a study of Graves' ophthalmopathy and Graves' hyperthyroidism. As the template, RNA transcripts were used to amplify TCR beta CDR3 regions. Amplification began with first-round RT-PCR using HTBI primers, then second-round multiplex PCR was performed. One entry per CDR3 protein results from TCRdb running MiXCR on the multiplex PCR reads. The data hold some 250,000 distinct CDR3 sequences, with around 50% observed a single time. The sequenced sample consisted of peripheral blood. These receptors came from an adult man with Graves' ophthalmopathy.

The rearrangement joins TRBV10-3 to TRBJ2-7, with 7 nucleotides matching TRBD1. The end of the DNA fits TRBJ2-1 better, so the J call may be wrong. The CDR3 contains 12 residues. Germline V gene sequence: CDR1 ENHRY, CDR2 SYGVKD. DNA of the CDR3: TGTGCCATCAGTGAGAGAGGGGGCGAGCAGTTCTTC. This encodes CAISERGGEQFF.

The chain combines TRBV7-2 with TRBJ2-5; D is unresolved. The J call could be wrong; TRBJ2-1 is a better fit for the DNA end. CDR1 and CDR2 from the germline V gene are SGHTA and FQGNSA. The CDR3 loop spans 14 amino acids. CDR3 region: CASSLTGRVEEQFF. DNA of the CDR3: TGTGCCAGCAGCTTAACGGGTAGGGTTGAGGAGCAGTTCTTC.

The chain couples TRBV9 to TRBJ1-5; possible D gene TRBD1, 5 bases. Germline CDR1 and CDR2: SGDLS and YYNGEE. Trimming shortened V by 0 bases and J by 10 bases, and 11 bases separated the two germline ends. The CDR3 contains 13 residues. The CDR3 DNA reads TGTGCCAGCAGCGTAGAGGGGACGGGACCCCAGCATTTT. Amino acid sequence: CASSVEGTGPQHF.

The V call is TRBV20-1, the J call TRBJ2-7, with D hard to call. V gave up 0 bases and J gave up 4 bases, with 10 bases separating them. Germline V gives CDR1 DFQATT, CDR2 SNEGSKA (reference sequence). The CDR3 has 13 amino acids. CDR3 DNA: TGCAGTGCTAGAGATTTGCTACGGTACGAGCAGTACTTC. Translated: CSARDLLRYEQYF.

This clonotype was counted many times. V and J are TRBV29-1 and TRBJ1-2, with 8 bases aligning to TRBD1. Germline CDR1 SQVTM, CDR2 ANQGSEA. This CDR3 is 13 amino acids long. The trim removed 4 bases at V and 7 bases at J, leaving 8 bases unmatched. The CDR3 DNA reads TGCAGCGTTGTAGGGAGACAGGGGACTGGCTACACCTTC. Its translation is CSVVGRQGTGYTF.

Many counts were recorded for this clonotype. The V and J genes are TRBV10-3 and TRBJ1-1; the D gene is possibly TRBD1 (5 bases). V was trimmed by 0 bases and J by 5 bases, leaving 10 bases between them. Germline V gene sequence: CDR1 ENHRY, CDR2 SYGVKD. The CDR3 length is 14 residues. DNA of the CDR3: TGTGCCATCAGTGAGTCGAAGGAGGGGACTGAAGCTTTCTTT. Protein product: CAISESKEGTEAFF.

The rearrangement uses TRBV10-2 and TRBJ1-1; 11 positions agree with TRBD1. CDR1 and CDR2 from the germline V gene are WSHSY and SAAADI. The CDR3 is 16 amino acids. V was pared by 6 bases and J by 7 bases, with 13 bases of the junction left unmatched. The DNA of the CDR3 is TGCGCCAGCAGCGTGGACAGGGGGCGCCTCCCTTTTGAAGCTTTCTTT. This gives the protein CASSVDRGRLPFEAFF.

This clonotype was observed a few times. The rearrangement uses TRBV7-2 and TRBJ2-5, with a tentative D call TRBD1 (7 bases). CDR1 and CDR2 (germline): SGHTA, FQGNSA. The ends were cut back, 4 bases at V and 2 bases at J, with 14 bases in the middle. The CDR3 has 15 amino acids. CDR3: CASSSWRGQQETQYF. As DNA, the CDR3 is TGTGCCAGCAGCTCCTGGAGGGGACAGCAAGAGACCCAGTACTTC.

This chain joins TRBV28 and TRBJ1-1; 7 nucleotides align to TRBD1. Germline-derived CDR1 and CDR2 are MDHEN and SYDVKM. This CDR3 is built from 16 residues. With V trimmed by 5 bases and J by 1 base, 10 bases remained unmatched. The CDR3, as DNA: TGTGCCAGCAGTGCAGCCAGCAGACAGGGGAACACTGAAGCTTTCTTT. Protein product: CASSAASRQGNTEAFF.

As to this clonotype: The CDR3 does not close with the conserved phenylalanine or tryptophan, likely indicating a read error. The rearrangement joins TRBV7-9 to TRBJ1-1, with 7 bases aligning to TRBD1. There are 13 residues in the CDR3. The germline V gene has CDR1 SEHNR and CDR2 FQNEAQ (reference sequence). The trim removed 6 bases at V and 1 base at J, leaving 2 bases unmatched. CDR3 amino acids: CASRRTGNTEAFL. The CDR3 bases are TGTGCCAGCAGACGGACAGGGAACACTGAAGCTTTCCTT.

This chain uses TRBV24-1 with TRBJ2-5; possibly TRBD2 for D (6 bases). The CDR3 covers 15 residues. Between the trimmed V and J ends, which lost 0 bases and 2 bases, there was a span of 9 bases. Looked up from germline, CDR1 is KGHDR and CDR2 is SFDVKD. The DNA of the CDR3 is TGTGCCACCAGTGATTTGAGAGGGAGGCAAGAGACCCAGTACTTC. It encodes CATSDLRGRQETQYF.

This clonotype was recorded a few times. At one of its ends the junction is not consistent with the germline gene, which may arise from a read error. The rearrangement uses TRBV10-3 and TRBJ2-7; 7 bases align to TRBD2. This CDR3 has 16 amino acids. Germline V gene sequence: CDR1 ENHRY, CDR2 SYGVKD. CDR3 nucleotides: TGTGCCAGCAGTGATACCGGGGGGATCCTCTCCTACGAGCAGTACTTC. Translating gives CASSDTGGILSYEQYF.

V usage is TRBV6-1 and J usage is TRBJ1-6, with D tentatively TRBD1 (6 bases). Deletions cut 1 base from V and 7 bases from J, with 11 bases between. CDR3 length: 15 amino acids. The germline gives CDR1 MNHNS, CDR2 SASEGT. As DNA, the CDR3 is TGTGCCAGCAGTGAAGAGGCGGGGGCGAATTCACCCCTCCACTTT. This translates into CASSEEAGANSPLHF.

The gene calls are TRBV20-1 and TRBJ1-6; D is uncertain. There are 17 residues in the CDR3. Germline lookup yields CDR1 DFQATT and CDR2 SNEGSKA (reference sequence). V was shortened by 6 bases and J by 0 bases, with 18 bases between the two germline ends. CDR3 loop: CSAYRVDSSSYNSPLHF. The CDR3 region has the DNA TGCAGTGCGTACCGTGTGGACTCCAGCTCCTATAATTCACCCCTCCACTTT.

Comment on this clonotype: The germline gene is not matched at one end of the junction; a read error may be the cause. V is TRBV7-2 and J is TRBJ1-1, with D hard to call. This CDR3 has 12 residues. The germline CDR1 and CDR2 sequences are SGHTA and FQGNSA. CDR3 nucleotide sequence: TGTGCCAGCACCTTATCCGGGAAGGATGCTTTCTTT. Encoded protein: CASTLSGKDAFF.

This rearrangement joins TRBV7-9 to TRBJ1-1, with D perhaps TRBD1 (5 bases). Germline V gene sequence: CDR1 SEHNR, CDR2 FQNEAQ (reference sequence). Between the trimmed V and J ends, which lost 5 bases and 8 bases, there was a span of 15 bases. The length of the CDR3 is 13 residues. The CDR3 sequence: CASSLQEKEEAFF. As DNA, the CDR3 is TGTGCCAGCAGCCTACAGGAGAAGGAGGAAGCTTTCTTT.

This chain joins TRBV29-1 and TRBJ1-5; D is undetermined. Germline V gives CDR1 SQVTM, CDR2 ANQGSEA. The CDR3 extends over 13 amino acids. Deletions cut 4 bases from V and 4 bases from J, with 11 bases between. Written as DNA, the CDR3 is TGCAGCGTTGTCCTGAACAATAATCAGCCCCAGCATTTT. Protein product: CSVVLNNNQPQHF.